Listed below are T cell receptor beta chains from one sample, sequenced in a study of T-cell memory formation after mild COVID-19. In TCRdb, the 5' RACE reads were re-called with MiXCR into one record per CDR3 protein. Among 200,000 to 250,000 distinct CDR3 sequences listed, over 15% were seen once. Specimen: PBMCs or a T cell subset sorted from them (not recorded which). These receptors were obtained from a man aged 18 to 29 who had mild COVID-19 (a few samples of this study predate the infection). Cell type and time point are not known. Both conserved end residues are part of each CDR3. A D gene is named only where the DNA matches it firmly. The size field is filled for only some rows; it gives once, few, many or a size class.

j_call: TRBJ1-2; clone_size: -; v_call: TRBV30; d_call: -; cdr3_aa: CAWSVLDSQLLYGYTF; cdr3_nt: TGTGCCTGGAGTGTATTGGACAGCCAACTATTATATGGCTACACCTTC
j_call: TRBJ2-2; clone_size: few; v_call: TRBV25-1; d_call: -; cdr3_aa: CASSEKWVGGPGELFF; cdr3_nt: TGTGCCAGCAGTGAAAAGTGGGTTGGGGGACCCGGGGAGCTGTTTTTT
j_call: TRBJ2-4; clone_size: few; v_call: TRBV7-9; d_call: -; cdr3_aa: CASSLGLGQQANIQYF; cdr3_nt: TGTGCCAGCAGCTTAGGATTGGGGCAGCAAGCGAACATTCAGTACTTC
j_call: TRBJ1-5; clone_size: few; v_call: TRBV7-8; d_call: -; cdr3_aa: CASSVLGGDRQPQHF; cdr3_nt: TGTGCCAGCAGCGTCCTCGGGGGAGATAGGCAGCCCCAGCATTTT
j_call: TRBJ2-7; clone_size: many; v_call: TRBV7-9; d_call: -; cdr3_aa: CASSSQGFYEQYF; cdr3_nt: TGTGCCAGCAGCTCACAGGGATTCTACGAGCAGTACTTC
j_call: TRBJ1-1; clone_size: many; v_call: TRBV18; d_call: TRBD1; cdr3_aa: CASSPGQGATEAFF; cdr3_nt: TGTGCCAGCTCACCGGGACAGGGGGCCACTGAAGCTTTCTTT
j_call: TRBJ2-2; clone_size: few; v_call: TRBV28; d_call: -; cdr3_aa: CASTSRGGNTGELFF; cdr3_nt: TGTGCCAGCACGTCCAGGGGGGGGAACACCGGGGAGCTGTTTTTT
j_call: TRBJ1-1; clone_size: -; v_call: TRBV5-1; d_call: TRBD1; cdr3_aa: CASSLAGQGVTEAFF; cdr3_nt: TGCGCCAGCAGCTTGGCGGGACAGGGAGTGACTGAAGCTTTCTTT
j_call: TRBJ2-5; clone_size: few; v_call: TRBV5-1; d_call: -; cdr3_aa: CASSVSRETQYF; cdr3_nt: TGCGCCAGCAGCGTCTCCCGGGAGACCCAGTACTTC
j_call: TRBJ1-5; clone_size: many; v_call: TRBV6-2/TRBV6-3; d_call: -; cdr3_aa: CASSPSTYQPQHF; cdr3_nt: TGTGCCAGCAGTCCCTCCACCTATCAGCCCCAGCATTTT
j_call: TRBJ1-2; clone_size: many; v_call: TRBV20-1; d_call: TRBD1; cdr3_aa: CSAVTGENYGYTF; cdr3_nt: TGCAGTGCCGTGACAGGGGAGAACTATGGCTACACCTTC
j_call: TRBJ1-3; clone_size: -; v_call: TRBV6-5; d_call: -; cdr3_aa: CASSREQVVSGNTIYF; cdr3_nt: TGTGCCAGCAGTCGGGAACAGGTTGTCTCTGGAAACACCATATATTTT
j_call: TRBJ2-3; clone_size: few; v_call: TRBV6-1; d_call: TRBD1; cdr3_aa: CASEGQGASTDTQYF; cdr3_nt: TGTGCCAGCGAGGGACAGGGAGCTAGCACAGATACGCAGTATTTT
j_call: TRBJ1-1; clone_size: few; v_call: TRBV18; d_call: -; cdr3_aa: CASSPPSLNTEAFF; cdr3_nt: TGTGCCAGCTCACCCCCGTCGTTGAACACTGAAGCTTTCTTT
j_call: TRBJ1-1; clone_size: few; v_call: TRBV5-1; d_call: -; cdr3_aa: CASSFVRGANTEAFF; cdr3_nt: TGCGCCAGCAGCTTTGTCCGGGGGGCTAACACTGAAGCTTTCTTT
j_call: TRBJ1-1; clone_size: few; v_call: TRBV12-3/TRBV12-4; d_call: -; cdr3_aa: CASSLSGTLSTEAFF; cdr3_nt: TGTGCCAGCAGTTTATCAGGGACTCTGAGCACTGAAGCTTTCTTT
j_call: TRBJ1-2; clone_size: few; v_call: TRBV18; d_call: -; cdr3_aa: CASSQTGPAGYTF; cdr3_nt: TGTGCCAGCTCACAAACTGGACCGGCTGGCTACACCTTC
j_call: TRBJ1-1; clone_size: few; v_call: TRBV10-3; d_call: TRBD1; cdr3_aa: CAISYRGDTEAFF; cdr3_nt: TGTGCCATCAGTTACAGGGGGGACACTGAAGCTTTCTTT
j_call: TRBJ2-7; clone_size: few; v_call: TRBV6-6; d_call: -; cdr3_aa: CASSYARGPYEQYF; cdr3_nt: TGTGCCAGCAGTTACGCTCGGGGGCCCTACGAGCAGTACTTC
j_call: TRBJ2-7; clone_size: -; v_call: TRBV29-1; d_call: -; cdr3_aa: CSVDVQGTSEQYF; cdr3_nt: TGCAGCGTTGACGTACAGGGAACGTCCGAGCAGTACTTC
j_call: TRBJ1-2; clone_size: -; v_call: TRBV12-3/TRBV12-4; d_call: -; cdr3_aa: CASSRRLSYGYTF; cdr3_nt: TGTGCCAGCAGTCGACGGCTATCCTATGGCTACACCTTC
j_call: TRBJ2-1; clone_size: few; v_call: TRBV10-1; d_call: -; cdr3_aa: CASSLYRAYNEQFF; cdr3_nt: TGCGCCAGCAGCCTATATCGGGCCTACAATGAGCAGTTCTTC
j_call: TRBJ2-6; clone_size: few; v_call: TRBV6-1; d_call: -; cdr3_aa: CASTGVGSSGANVLTF; cdr3_nt: TGTGCCAGCACTGGAGTCGGAAGCTCTGGGGCCAACGTCCTGACTTTC
j_call: TRBJ1-6; clone_size: -; v_call: TRBV4-1; d_call: TRBD1; cdr3_aa: CASSAQGGRISPLHF; cdr3_nt: TGCGCCAGCAGCGCGCAGGGGGGAAGGATTTCACCCCTCCACTTT
j_call: TRBJ2-6; clone_size: -; v_call: TRBV28; d_call: -; cdr3_aa: CASSSPPASGANVLTF; cdr3_nt: TGTGCCAGCAGTTCCCCTCCCGCCTCTGGGGCCAACGTCCTGACTTTC
j_call: TRBJ1-1; clone_size: few; v_call: TRBV12-3/TRBV12-4; d_call: -; cdr3_aa: CASTRGQNTEAFF; cdr3_nt: TGTGCCAGCACCCGGGGGCAGAACACTGAAGCTTTCTTT
j_call: TRBJ2-3; clone_size: -; v_call: TRBV6-2/TRBV6-3; d_call: TRBD2; cdr3_aa: CASSRLAGPPSDTQYF; cdr3_nt: TGTGCCAGCAGTCGGCTAGCGGGCCCCCCTTCAGATACGCAGTATTTT
j_call: TRBJ1-1; clone_size: few; v_call: TRBV6-6; d_call: -; cdr3_aa: CASSSHAGNTEAFF; cdr3_nt: TGTGCCAGCAGTTCCCATGCAGGGAACACTGAAGCTTTCTTT
j_call: TRBJ1-5; clone_size: -; v_call: TRBV4-1; d_call: -; cdr3_aa: CASSQDPGTHQPQHF; cdr3_nt: TGCGCCAGCAGCCAAGACCCAGGGACACATCAGCCCCAGCATTTT
j_call: TRBJ1-1; clone_size: few; v_call: TRBV20-1; d_call: -; cdr3_aa: CSAPNQATEAFF; cdr3_nt: TGCAGTGCCCCTAACCAGGCCACTGAAGCTTTCTTT
j_call: TRBJ1-2; clone_size: many; v_call: TRBV6-5; d_call: TRBD1; cdr3_aa: CASSPAIGTGTSFFYGYTF; cdr3_nt: TGTGCCAGCAGCCCTGCGATTGGGACAGGGACGTCCTTTTTCTATGGCTACACCTTC
j_call: TRBJ2-4; clone_size: many; v_call: TRBV6-2/TRBV6-3; d_call: TRBD1; cdr3_aa: CASSYSGTENIQYF; cdr3_nt: TGTGCCAGCAGTTACTCCGGGACAGAAAACATTCAGTACTTC
j_call: TRBJ2-7; clone_size: -; v_call: TRBV5-1; d_call: -; cdr3_aa: CASSVDGGGYYEQYF; cdr3_nt: TGCGCCAGCAGCGTGGATGGGGGCGGCTACTACGAGCAGTACTTC
j_call: TRBJ2-5; clone_size: few; v_call: TRBV29-1; d_call: TRBD1; cdr3_aa: CSAGQGQETQYF; cdr3_nt: TGCAGCGCGGGACAGGGCCAAGAGACCCAGTACTTC
j_call: TRBJ2-1; clone_size: -; v_call: TRBV4-2; d_call: TRBD2; cdr3_aa: CASSHSLGTSGGNEQFF; cdr3_nt: TGTGCCAGCAGCCATTCCTTGGGGACTAGCGGGGGAAATGAGCAGTTCTTC
j_call: TRBJ1-2; clone_size: few; v_call: TRBV10-3; d_call: -; cdr3_aa: CAIHGRAGTPNYGYTF; cdr3_nt: TGTGCCATCCACGGAAGGGCCGGGACACCAAACTATGGCTACACCTTC
j_call: TRBJ2-3; clone_size: many; v_call: TRBV7-2; d_call: -; cdr3_aa: CASSLDQGLYTQYF; cdr3_nt: TGTGCCAGCAGCTTGGATCAGGGTCTTTATACGCAGTATTTT
j_call: TRBJ2-1; clone_size: few; v_call: TRBV24-1; d_call: -; cdr3_aa: CATSDPGLREQFF; cdr3_nt: TGTGCCACCAGTGACCCCGGCCTCCGGGAGCAGTTCTTC